Below are 30 T cell receptor beta chains sequenced from a single sample in a study of T cell responses to AZD1222 COVID-19 vaccine. The data were produced by immunoSEQ multiplex PCR, yet TCRdb's version contains in-frame clones alone and is incomplete. This sample has under 95,000 clones, with roughly nine tenths found just once. The sample was peripheral blood, taken 28 days after the second AZD1222 dose. These receptors originate from an adult who received the AZD1222 COVID-19 vaccine.

This rearrangement joins TRBV30 to TRBJ1-5, with D possibly being TRBD1 (5 bases). V lost 0 bases and J 5 bases, leaving 8 bases between the germline ends. This CDR3 comprises 13 residues. From germline, CDR1 is GTSNPN and CDR2 SVGIG (reference sequence). The CDR3 sequence is CAWSVGVDQPQHF. CDR3 sequence (DNA): TGTGCCTGGAGTGTAGGGGTAGATCAGCCCCAGCATTTT.

The count of this clone is one. This chain links TRBV28 with TRBJ2-7, with 11 bases identical to TRBD1. The CDR3 length is 14 residues. The junction had 4 bases not matched to a gene; V was cut back by 6 bases and J by 3 bases. Per germline, CDR1 MDHEN and CDR2 SYDVKM. CDR3 sequence reads: CASRGQGDGYEQYF. Here the CDR3 DNA reads TGTGCCAGCAGGGGACAGGGGGACGGCTACGAGCAGTACTTC.

The chain combines TRBV9 with TRBJ1-5; D is undetermined. V dropped 0 bases and J dropped 0 bases, with 7 bases sitting between them. This CDR3 comprises 15 residues. Germline V gene sequence: CDR1 SGDLS, CDR2 YYNGEE. The CDR3 spells CASSVEPNSNQPQHF. In nucleotides, the CDR3 is TGTGCCAGCAGCGTAGAACCGAATAGCAATCAGCCCCAGCATTTT.

The chain is built from TRBV9 and TRBJ2-3, with 12 bases fitting TRBD1. With V trimmed by 4 bases and J by 4 bases, 7 bases remained unmatched. The germline V gene has CDR1 SGDLS and CDR2 YYNGEE. The CDR3 runs 16 residues. CDR3 bases: TGTGCCAGCAGCCCCGCCGGGACAGGGGGCCCAGATACGCAGTATTTT. Residues: CASSPAGTGGPDTQYF.

The J gene is TRBJ1-1, the V gene TRBV20-1; no firm D call. Germline V gene data show CDR1 as DFQATT and CDR2 as SNEGSKA (reference sequence). CDR3 length equals 11 residues. V gave up 3 bases and J gave up 7 bases, with 9 bases separating them. CDR3 coding DNA: TGCAGTGCTAGGGGTGGCTATGAAGCTTTCTTT. The encoded protein is CSARGGYEAFF.

The chain employs TRBV6-2 or TRBV6-3 and TRBJ1-5; D unresolved. The length of the CDR3 is 14 residues. Per germline, CDR1 MNHEY and CDR2 SVGEGT. V was shortened by 6 bases and J by 0 bases, with 9 bases between the two germline ends. This chain's CDR3 is CASSRPYSNQPQHF. DNA for the CDR3: TGTGCCAGCAGCCGTCCGTATAGCAATCAGCCCCAGCATTTT.

The chain combines TRBV3-1 (or the pseudogene TRBV3-2) with TRBJ1-1, with D tentatively TRBD1 (5 bases). The V end was cut by 8 bases, the J end by 5 bases, with 12 bases between. CDR1 is LGHDT and CDR2 is YNNKEL in the germline V gene (reference sequence). This CDR3 is 12 amino acids long. This CDR3 reads CASWGVNTEAFF. As DNA, the CDR3 is TGTGCCAGCTGGGGGGTTAATACTGAAGCTTTCTTT.

The chain is built from TRBV11-2 and TRBJ2-1; 13 bases line up with TRBD2. The CDR3 covers 16 residues. Germline CDR1 SGHAT, CDR2 FQNNGV. Trimming removed 1 base from V and 9 bases from J; junction bases left unmatched: 6. Written as DNA, the CDR3 is TGTGCCAGCAGCTTAGGACTAGCGGGGGGCCGGGCTGAGCAGTTCTTC. Protein: CASSLGLAGGRAEQFF.

The gene calls are TRBV12-3 or TRBV12-4 and TRBJ1-2; D is ambiguous. CDR3 size: 13 residues. V shed 3 bases and J shed 2 bases, with 7 bases lying between them. The CDR3: CASSLSGNYGYTF. The CDR3 region has the DNA TGTGCCAGCAGTTTGTCAGGAAACTATGGCTACACCTTC.

The chain employs TRBV6-5 and TRBJ1-5, with 7 bases fitting TRBD1. The CDR3 is 16 residues long. CDR1 MNHEY and CDR2 SVGAGI come from the germline V gene. J lost 4 bases, V lost 0 bases, and 6 bases had no gene match. Here the CDR3 DNA reads TGTGCCAGCAGTTACTCAGCTACAGGGGCGAATCAGCCCCAGCATTTT. Encoded protein: CASSYSATGANQPQHF.

The chain carries TRBV5-8 and TRBJ1-2; no reliable D call. The CDR3 length is 14 residues. V gave up 4 bases and J gave up 8 bases, with 18 bases separating them. CDR1 and CDR2 (germline): SGHTS, YDEGEE. Written as DNA, the CDR3 is TGTGCCAGCAGCACCTGGGGTCCCGAAGGGGGCTACACCTTC. It encodes CASSTWGPEGGYTF. Full variable domain (remainder filled in from reference TRBV5-8 and TRBJ1-2): EAGVTQSPTHLIKTRGQQATLRCSPISGHTSVYWYQQALGLGLQFLLWYDEGEERNRGNFPPRFSGRQFPNYSSELNVNALELEDSALYLCASSTWGPEGGYTFGSGTRLTVV.

The V call is TRBV2, the J call TRBJ2-7, with unresolved D. V dropped 11 bases and J dropped 2 bases, with 13 bases sitting between them. The CDR3 sequence is 12 residues long. Germline V CDR1 and CDR2: SNHLY, FYNNEI. CDR3 residues: CAEAGSTYEQYF. As DNA, the CDR3 is TGTGCCGAAGCCGGCAGCACCTACGAGCAGTACTTC.

The genes are TRBV9 and TRBJ2-3; no firm D call. The CDR3 covers 15 residues. Germline V gene sequence: CDR1 SGDLS, CDR2 YYNGEE. V lost 0 bases and J lost 2, with 10 bases in between. The CDR3 spells CASSVGAAYTDTQYF. The DNA for the CDR3 is TGTGCCAGCAGCGTAGGCGCGGCATACACAGATACGCAGTATTTT. Full variable domain (missing parts from reference TRBV9 and TRBJ2-3): DSGVTQTPKHLITATGQRVTLRCSPRSGDLSVYWYQQSLDQGLQFLIQYYNGEERAKGNILERFSAQQFPDLHSELNLSSLELGDSALYFCASSVGAAYTDTQYFGPGTRLTVL.

This sequence joins TRBV3-1 (or the pseudogene TRBV3-2) and TRBJ1-2; the match to TRBD1 covers 10 bases. Germline CDR1 reads LGHDT; CDR2 reads YNNKEL (reference sequence). Unmatched junction bases numbered 6, after V lost 0 bases and J lost 5 bases. This CDR3 region has 16 residues. The CDR3 region has the DNA TGTGCCAGCAGCCAAGATTTGACAGGGGGCCCTTATGGCTACACCTTC. Amino acids: CASSQDLTGGPYGYTF.

The CDR3 coding sequence is TGTGCCAGCAGCTGGACTAGTCCCGCCGACGAGCAGTACTTC. The encoded protein is CASSWTSPADEQYF. The gene calls are TRBV7-2 and TRBJ2-7; 7 bases agree with TRBD2. The CDR3 loop spans 14 amino acids. V was clipped by 4 bases and J by 5 bases; unmatched bases: 8. From germline, CDR1 is SGHTA and CDR2 FQGNSA.

In DNA, the CDR3 is TGTGCCAGCAGCTTAGAGGGAGAGGTAGCTGAAGCTTTCTTT. This encodes CASSLEGEVAEAFF. The V call is TRBV7-2, the J call TRBJ1-1; no firm D call. This CDR3 has 14 amino acids. Trimming left V 1 base short and J 6 bases short, with 12 bases between. The germline V gene has CDR1 SGHTA and CDR2 FQGNSA.

With regard to this clone: The same CDR3 arises from other DNA sequences in this sample as well. V usage is TRBV6-5 and J usage is TRBJ2-7; the D gene is possibly TRBD2 (5 bases). Germline values: CDR1 MNHEY, CDR2 SVGAGI. Trimming stripped 0 bases from V and 4 bases from J, with 13 bases between. This CDR3 spans 15 amino acids. CDR3 coding DNA: TGTGCCAGCAGTTACTCGGCCGGAGGTGGGTACGAGCAGTACTTC. It yields the protein CASSYSAGGGYEQYF.

The chain is built from TRBV5-6 and TRBJ1-6, with TRBD1 matching over 7 bases. The CDR3 sequence is 14 residues long. V shed 1 base, J shed 7 bases, and the junction held 2 bases outside the gene matches. CDR1 is SGHDT, CDR2 YYEEEE, per germline. The CDR3 DNA reads TGTGCCAGCAGCTTGACAGGGGCGAATTCACCCCTCCACTTT. It specifies CASSLTGANSPLHF.

This rearrangement joins TRBV27 to TRBJ1-4; 7 bases are a match to TRBD1. The J segment lost 5 bases and the V segment lost 8 bases, leaving 8 bases of the junction unmatched. Germline V CDR1 and CDR2: MNHEY, SMNVEV (reference sequence). The CDR3 consists of 14 residues. DNA for the CDR3: TGTGCCAGCGCTCCGGGGACAGAAAATGAAAAACTGTTTTTT. Translated, it gives CASAPGTENEKLFF.

The chain couples TRBV14 to TRBJ2-3; TRBD2 matches at 11 bases. From germline, CDR1 is SGHDN and CDR2 FVKESK. The J segment lost 0 bases and the V segment lost 4 bases, leaving 9 bases of the junction unmatched. CDR3 length: 18 residues. CDR3 sequence: CASSPKITSGGSTDTQYF. The DNA of the CDR3 is TGTGCCAGCAGCCCTAAAATTACTAGCGGGGGAAGCACAGATACGCAGTATTTT.

J is TRBJ1-1 and V is TRBV4-3; 8 bases align to TRBD1. V lost 4 bases and J lost 4; bases outside the gene matches: 2. The CDR3 has 13 residues. The V gene's germline CDR1 is LGHNA and CDR2 YSLEER. The CDR3 reads CASSLDRATEAFF. CDR3 nucleotide sequence: TGCGCCAGCAGCCTGGACAGGGCCACTGAAGCTTTCTTT.

In DNA form, the CDR3 reads TGTGCCAGCACCCACACAGAACTATCCTACGAGCAGTACTTC. Translated, it gives CASTHTELSYEQYF. This chain uses TRBV7-8 with TRBJ2-7; the D is unclear. The CDR3 covers 14 residues. The V and J ends lost 7 bases and 1 base respectively, with 14 bases between them. Germline V gene lookup returns CDR1 SGHVS and CDR2 FQNEAQ.

This clone rates as large. The same CDR3 is also encoded by other DNA sequences in this sample. The V call is TRBV11-3, the J call TRBJ2-2; 9 bases line up with TRBD2. Germline V CDR1 and CDR2: SGHNT, YENEEA. V shed 8 bases, J shed 3 bases, and the junction held 10 bases outside the gene matches. The CDR3 totals 16 residues. The CDR3 loop reads CASGGRRGGDTGELFF. The CDR3 nucleotides are TGTGCCAGCGGGGGTCGGCGGGGGGGCGACACCGGGGAGCTGTTTTTT.

This clone was counted a single time. The rearrangement links TRBV19 to TRBJ1-2; 8 bases fit TRBD1. The V gene's germline CDR1 is LNHDA and CDR2 SQIVND (reference sequence). Trimming cost V 4 bases and J 7 bases; bases outside gene matches: 5. This CDR3 region has 13 residues. The CDR3 region is CASSKQGAPGYTF. CDR3 DNA: TGTGCCAGTAGTAAGCAGGGGGCTCCTGGCTACACCTTC.

The CDR3 nucleotides read TGTGCCAGCAGCCTAACTAGCGGGGGGGTTGAGACCCAGTACTTC. It is translated as CASSLTSGGVETQYF. The chain recombines TRBV6-5 with TRBJ2-5; 13 bases align to TRBD2. CDR1 is MNHEY, CDR2 SVGAGI, per germline. Germline trimming cut 6 bases from V and 5 bases from J; bases unmatched to any gene: 6. This CDR3 contains 15 residues.

This clone was counted a few times. The chain couples TRBV29-1 to TRBJ1-2; 8 bases map to TRBD1. This CDR3 has 13 residues. CDR1 and CDR2 (germline): SQVTM, ANQGSEA. The V gene end was trimmed by 6 bases and the J gene end by 7 bases; junction bases not matched to a gene: 10. CDR3 protein: CSVLESGGSGYTF. CDR3 coding DNA: TGCAGCGTGTTGGAATCAGGGGGCAGTGGCTACACCTTC.

The chain combines TRBV6-4 with TRBJ1-2; 8 bases match TRBD1. Looked up from germline, CDR1 is MRHNA and CDR2 is SNTAGT. The CDR3 is 12 residues long. Trimming removed 8 bases from V and 7 bases from J; junction bases left unmatched: 6. CDR3 nucleotides: TGTGCCAGCCAGGACAGGGTCTTTGGCTACACCTTC. Protein product: CASQDRVFGYTF.

The V call is TRBV6-5, the J call TRBJ1-6; 7 positions match TRBD1. This CDR3 is 13 amino acids long. Per the germline V gene, CDR1 is MNHEY and CDR2 is SVGAGI. Trimming at V came to 10 bases and at J to 6 bases, leaving 6 bases not matched to a gene. Here the CDR3 reads CATQRQGNSPLHF. CDR3 nucleotide sequence: TGTGCCACCCAAAGACAGGGTAATTCACCCCTCCACTTT.

The chain is built from TRBV18 and TRBJ1-1; D may be TRBD1 (5 bases). Germline loops: CDR1 KGHSH, CDR2 LQKENI. The CDR3 has 16 amino acids. Trimming took 2 bases from V and 3 from J, leaving 16 bases between them. CDR3 sequence (DNA): TGTGCCAGCTCACCAAGGGTCACAGGAGGGGACACTGAAGCTTTCTTT. Amino acid sequence: CASSPRVTGGDTEAFF.

V usage is TRBV6-5 and J usage is TRBJ1-4, with TRBD1 matching 7 bases. The CDR3 has 13 amino acids. The J segment lost 6 bases and the V segment lost 8 bases, leaving 6 bases of the junction unmatched. Looked up from germline, CDR1 is MNHEY and CDR2 is SVGAGI. CDR3 sequence reads: CASHDRADEKLFF. CDR3 in DNA: TGTGCCAGCCATGACAGGGCCGATGAAAAACTGTTTTTT.